This T cell receptor beta chain is from a study of molecular identifiers for immune sequencing clone quantification. Study-wide context: Replicates split RNA from around 20,000 or 100,000 naive CD8 cells five ways, and the researchers sequenced four portions.

Sorting captured naive CD8 T cells as CD8+CD4-CCR7+CD45RA+. The CDR3 is 16 amino acids. The V and J ends lost 1 base and 1 base respectively, with 13 bases between them. Germline V gene sequence: CDR1 SEHNR, CDR2 FQNEAQ (reference sequence). With listed TCR primers and previously described methods, bulk TCR libraries were prepared. TCRdb itself ran the PCR reads through MiXCR, one entry per CDR3 protein. The sample contains 400,000 to 600,000 distinct CDR3 sequences, about 26% of which appear only once. This rearrangement joins TRBV7-9 to TRBJ2-5; D is possibly TRBD1 (5 bases). The receptor was isolated from a human donor in good health. Some libraries in this study had Jurkat cell RNA spiked in. The sample was naive CD8+ T cells from blood, with Jurkat cell RNA spiked in. The subset here: FACS-sorted CD8+CD4-CCR7+CD45RA+ naive T cells. As DNA, the CDR3 is TGTGCCAGCAGCTTAGGTAGCTACAGGACCCAAGAGACCCAGTACTTC. It yields the protein CASSLGSYRTQETQYF.